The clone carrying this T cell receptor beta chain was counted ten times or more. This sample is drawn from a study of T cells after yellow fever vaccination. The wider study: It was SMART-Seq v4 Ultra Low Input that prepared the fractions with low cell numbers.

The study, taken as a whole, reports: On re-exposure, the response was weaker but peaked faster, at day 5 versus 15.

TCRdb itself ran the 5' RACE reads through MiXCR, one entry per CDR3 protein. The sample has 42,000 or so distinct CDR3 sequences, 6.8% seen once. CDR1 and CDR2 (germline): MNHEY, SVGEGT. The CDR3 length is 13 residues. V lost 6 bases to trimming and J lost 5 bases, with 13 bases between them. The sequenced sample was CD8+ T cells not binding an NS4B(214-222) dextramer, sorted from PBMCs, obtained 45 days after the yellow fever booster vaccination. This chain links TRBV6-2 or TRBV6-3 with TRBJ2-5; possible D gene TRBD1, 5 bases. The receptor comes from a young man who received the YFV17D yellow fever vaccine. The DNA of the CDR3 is TGTGCCAGCAGCGACAGCGAGTGGGAGACCCAGTACTTC. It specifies CASSDSEWETQYF.